The 22 T cell receptor beta chains reported below all come from one sample, sequenced in a study of regulatory T cells in long-lasting Graves disease. Construction of TCR beta libraries relied on iRepertoire HTBI primers and on Arm-PCR targeting CDR3 regions. TCRdb re-called the multiplex PCR reads with MiXCR, one entry per CDR3 protein. The data contain around 420,000 distinct CDR3 sequences, over 12% of them singletons. The time point here: newly diagnosed GD, antithyroid drugs for less than 3 months. Scientists built the TCR library using RNA that was extracted from PBMCs. Separately, the same data were catalogued under a study of T cells in Graves' hyperthyroidism and ophthalmopathy.

Sample: peripheral blood mononuclear cells (PBMCs), taken at new diagnosis, from a patient treated with antithyroid drugs. Source of these receptors: a woman aged 35 to 49 with Graves disease.

The DNA of the CDR3 is TGTGCCAGTAGTATAGAAACGCTGGGGGGCCAAAACATTCAGTACTTC. Amino acid sequence: CASSIETLGGQNIQYF. This chain uses TRBV19 with TRBJ2-4, with D possibly called TRBD1 or TRBD2 (6 bases each). V dropped 0 bases and J dropped 5 bases, with 14 bases sitting between them. This CDR3 is built from 16 residues. The germline V gene has CDR1 LNHDA and CDR2 SQIVND (reference sequence).

This clonotype came up a few times. V usage is TRBV5-4 and J usage is TRBJ2-1, with TRBD1 matching over 9 bases. V dropped 4 bases and J dropped 6; count of bases not matched to a gene: 5. From germline, CDR1 is SGHNT and CDR2 YYREEE (reference sequence). The CDR3 totals 14 residues. The CDR3 region has the DNA TGTGCCAGCAGCATCCCGGGACAGGGCAATGAGCAGTTCTTC. Translating gives CASSIPGQGNEQFF.

In this sample, this clonotype turned up many times. The chain carries TRBV28 and TRBJ2-5; weak D call: TRBD2 (5 bases). The CDR3 runs 15 residues. The V end lost 1 base, the J end lost 2 bases, and 11 bases lay between the germline ends. Germline CDR1 is MDHEN and CDR2 is SYDVKM. The CDR3 reads CASSLSGFYQETQYF. The CDR3 nucleotides read TGTGCCAGCAGTTTATCGGGGTTCTATCAAGAGACCCAGTACTTC.

The chain has TRBV2 and TRBJ1-1, with 12 nucleotides matching TRBD1. Germline CDR1 and CDR2: SNHLY and FYNNEI. This CDR3 contains 16 residues. With 5 bases clipped from V and 5 bases from J, the junction kept 9 bases outside the gene matches. This CDR3 reads CASSYRDRGPGTEAFF. CDR3 nucleotides: TGTGCCAGCAGTTACCGGGACAGGGGGCCGGGAACTGAAGCTTTCTTT.

The sample holds many counts of this clonotype. The chain recombines TRBV13 with TRBJ2-1; 11 bases align to TRBD2. The V and J ends lost 1 base and 10 bases, in that order; junction bases with no gene match: 6. The CDR3 consists of 15 residues. Germline V gene sequence: CDR1 PRHDT, CDR2 FYEKMQ (reference sequence). CDR3: CASSLVSSGRIEQFF. The CDR3 nucleotides are TGTGCCAGCAGCTTAGTGTCTAGCGGGAGGATCGAGCAGTTCTTC.

This clonotype has more than one count but fewer than ten. The rearrangement uses TRBV7-3 and TRBJ1-1; a weak D match, TRBD1 (6 bases). Trimming pared 3 bases from V and 6 bases from J, leaving 11 bases between. Germline loops: CDR1 SGHTA, CDR2 FQGTGA. The CDR3 length is 13 residues. CDR3 in amino acids: CASSFNREAEAFF. CDR3 in DNA: TGTGCCAGCAGCTTCAACAGGGAGGCTGAAGCTTTCTTT. The entire variable domain, with the rest obtained from reference TRBV7-3 and TRBJ1-1, is as follows: GAGVSQTPSNKVTEKGKYVELRCDPISGHTALYWYRQSLGQGPEFLIYFQGTGAADDSGLPNDRFFAVRPEGSVSTLKIQRTERGDSAVYLCASSFNREAEAFFGQGTRLTVV.

The chain joins TRBV27 to TRBJ2-7; 16 nucleotides match TRBD2. The J segment lost 4 bases and the V segment lost 2 bases, leaving 8 bases of the junction unmatched. CDR1 MNHEY and CDR2 SMNVEV come from the germline V gene (reference sequence). The CDR3 contains 18 residues. In DNA, the CDR3 is TGTGCCAGCAGTTTAAGGGGACTAGCGGGAGGGTCTTGGTACGAGCAGTACTTC. Translating gives CASSLRGLAGGSWYEQYF.

This clonotype was seen repeatedly, ten times or more. Written as DNA, the CDR3 is TGTGCCAGCAAAACGGGATCGACCTACAATGAGCAGTTCTTC. Translated, it gives CASKTGSTYNEQFF. The chain carries TRBV2 and TRBJ2-1; TRBD2 is a possible D gene (5 bases). V shed 7 bases and J shed 2 bases, with 12 bases lying between them. This CDR3 has 14 residues. The germline V gene encodes CDR1 SNHLY and CDR2 FYNNEI.

The V call is TRBV20-1, the J call TRBJ2-1; 8 bases line up with TRBD2. Trimming cost V 6 bases and J 4 bases; bases outside gene matches: 8. Germline CDR1 DFQATT, CDR2 SNEGSKA (reference sequence). This CDR3 has 14 residues. CDR3 sequence: CSAEGPSGYNEQFF. CDR3 DNA sequence: TGCAGTGCGGAAGGGCCTAGCGGGTACAATGAGCAGTTCTTC.

J is TRBJ2-7 and V is TRBV5-1, with TRBD1 matching 9 bases. The length of the CDR3 is 14 residues. Germline V gene data show CDR1 as SGHRS and CDR2 as YFSETQ. V shed 6 bases, J shed 2 bases, and the junction held 6 bases outside the gene matches. CDR3 nucleotides: TGCGCCAGCAAGGGGGGACAGGGACCCTACGAGCAGTACTTC. Amino acids: CASKGGQGPYEQYF.

The chain is built from TRBV7-2 and TRBJ2-6; no clear D. Trimming left V 1 base short and J 0 bases short, with 16 bases between. The CDR3 covers 19 residues. CDR1 and CDR2 (germline): SGHTA, FQGNSA. CDR3 residues: CASSLEGRRRNSGANVLTF. CDR3 coding DNA: TGTGCCAGCAGCTTAGAGGGTCGTAGGCGAAACTCTGGGGCCAACGTCCTGACTTTC.

The chain joins TRBV19 to TRBJ1-1; TRBD1 matches at 8 bases. In germline, CDR1 is LNHDA, CDR2 SQIVND (reference sequence). V shed 6 bases and J 0 bases; nucleotides not matched to a gene: 9. This CDR3 is 16 amino acids long. CDR3 DNA: TGTGCCAGTAGGGATCTAGACAGGGGTCTGAACACTGAAGCTTTCTTT. Translating gives CASRDLDRGLNTEAFF.

V is TRBV30 and J is TRBJ2-1; tentative D call: TRBD2 (5 bases). This CDR3 comprises 13 residues. Per the germline V gene, CDR1 is GTSNPN and CDR2 is SVGIG (reference sequence). V was cut by 3 bases and J by 6 bases, with 12 bases left in between. Written as DNA, the CDR3 is TGTGCCTGGAGCAGCGGTTACCTCAATGAGCAGTTCTTC. It translates to CAWSSGYLNEQFF.

To note about this clonotype: With a much larger clone just one base away, this may be a read error. The V call is TRBV12-3 or TRBV12-4, the J call TRBJ2-5; 14 bases match TRBD2. The J call could be wrong; TRBJ2-1 is a better fit for the DNA end. The CDR3 contains 20 residues. The CDR3 nucleotides are TGTGCCAGCAGCTTTAGACTAGCGGGAGGGCCTAGCAAAGGAAATAATGAGCAGTTCTTC. It encodes CASSFRLAGGPSKGNNEQFF.

This clonotype was counted ten times or more. The chain has TRBV14 and TRBJ1-1; D uncertain. Germline CDR1 reads SGHDN; CDR2 reads FVKESK. Trimming removed 1 base from V and 1 base from J, with 13 bases in between. The CDR3 spans 16 residues. The CDR3 DNA sequence: TGTGCCAGCAGCCAAGTACAGAGTCGACGGAACACTGAAGCTTTCTTT. Protein sequence: CASSQVQSRRNTEAFF.

Many counts were recorded for this clonotype. V and J are TRBV15 and TRBJ2-1, with 9 bases aligning to TRBD1. J was trimmed by 8 bases and V by 4 bases; bases with no gene match: 6. CDR1 is LNHNV, CDR2 YYDKDF, per germline (reference sequence). CDR3 length equals 14 residues. This chain's CDR3 is CATSTWDRDYEQFF. The CDR3 nucleotides read TGTGCCACCAGCACCTGGGACAGGGATTATGAGCAGTTCTTC.

This clonotype was seen a handful of times. This chain uses TRBV7-3 with TRBJ2-3; TRBD2 agrees at 9 bases. Germline values: CDR1 SGHTA, CDR2 FQGTGA. This CDR3 comprises 16 residues. The V gene end was trimmed by 4 bases and the J gene end by 5 bases; junction bases not matched to a gene: 10. CDR3 amino acids: CASSSRVTSGLDTQYF. The CDR3 coding sequence is TGTGCCAGCAGCTCCCGGGTGACTAGCGGATTAGATACGCAGTATTTT.

There are a few counts of this clonotype. V is TRBV7-3 and J is TRBJ2-2; perhaps TRBD1 as D (5 bases). Germline V gene lookup returns CDR1 SGHTA and CDR2 FQGTGA. The V end lost 2 bases, the J end lost 6 bases, and 10 bases lay between the germline ends. The CDR3 is 14 amino acids. As DNA, the CDR3 is TGTGCCAGCAGCTTAGAAGGGGTGGCCGGGGAGCTGTTTTTT. Its translation is CASSLEGVAGELFF.

V gene TRBV20-1 combines with J gene TRBJ1-4; no firm D call. The CDR3 is 12 amino acids. V was clipped by 8 bases and J by 8 bases, with 15 bases between them. In germline, CDR1 is DFQATT, CDR2 SNEGSKA (reference sequence). The CDR3 reads CSTKGGEEKLFF. The CDR3 nucleotides read TGCAGTACCAAGGGAGGAGAGGAAAAACTGTTTTTT.

This clonotype was picked up a small number of times. CDR3 DNA: TGCGCCAGCAGGGCCCCGGGACTAGCGGGATACGATGAGCAGTTCTTC. This translates into CASRAPGLAGYDEQFF. V usage is TRBV5-1 and J usage is TRBJ2-1, with 13 nucleotides matching TRBD2. V trimming: 5 bases; J trimming: 8 bases; junction bases outside the gene matches: 10. Germline V gene data show CDR1 as SGHRS and CDR2 as YFSETQ. CDR3 length: 16 amino acids.

This sequence joins TRBV6-2 or TRBV6-3 and TRBJ2-1, with 8 bases lining up with TRBD2. The CDR3 covers 16 residues. V was clipped by 2 bases and J by 7 bases; unmatched bases: 10. Germline values: CDR1 MNHEY, CDR2 SVGEGT. The CDR3 is CASSYLGASGSNEQFF. The DNA for the CDR3 is TGTGCCAGCAGTTACCTCGGGGCTAGCGGGTCGAATGAGCAGTTCTTC.

This clonotype has at least ten counts. The V and J genes are TRBV2 and TRBJ2-7; no reliable D call. V was clipped by 7 bases and J by 2 bases, with 30 bases between them. This CDR3 is built from 19 residues. Germline-derived CDR1 and CDR2 are SNHLY and FYNNEI. CDR3 region: CASKAFSALGGPQTYEQYF. DNA for the CDR3: TGTGCCAGCAAGGCATTTAGTGCGTTGGGCGGCCCTCAGACCTACGAGCAGTACTTC. Supplemented by reference TRBV2 and TRBJ2-7, the full variable domain reads EPEVTQTPSHQVTQMGQEVILRCVPISNHLYFYWYRQILGQKVEFLVSFYNNEISEKSEIFDDQFSVERPDGSNFTLKIRSTKLEDSAMYFCASKAFSALGGPQTYEQYFGPGTRLTVT.